These 29 T cell receptor beta chains originate from one sample sequenced in a study of cytomegalovirus exposure and HLA in healthy donors. Profiled with immunoSEQ multiplex PCR; TCRdb holds only in-frame clones, not every one. The sample holds some 60,000 clones, around 96% seen once. Input material: PBMCs. The receptors stem from a man younger than 30 in good health and CMV-seronegative.

The chain has TRBV19 and TRBJ2-2; TRBD1 matches 8 bases. The CDR3 length is 15 residues. Germline V CDR1 and CDR2: LNHDA, SQIVND (reference sequence). Losses at the gene ends were 2 bases for V and 5 bases for J; bases not matched to a gene: 4. The CDR3 nucleotides are TGTGCCAGTAGTATATCCAGGGGGCGTACCGGGGAGCTGTTTTTT. Encoded protein: CASSISRGRTGELFF.

J is TRBJ1-2 and V is TRBV29-1, with a tentative D call TRBD1 (6 bases). Trimming removed 4 bases at V and 6 bases at J, with 15 bases between. Per the germline V gene, CDR1 is SQVTM and CDR2 is ANQGSEA. The CDR3 extends over 13 amino acids. This CDR3 reads CSVGPLGADGYTF. CDR3 nucleotide sequence: TGCAGCGTTGGTCCTTTGGGGGCGGATGGCTACACCTTC.

A few counts support this clone. V is TRBV5-1 and J is TRBJ2-1, with D perhaps TRBD1 (6 bases). This CDR3 contains 13 residues. The V and J ends lost 6 bases and 6 bases respectively, with 13 bases between them. Germline V CDR1 and CDR2: SGHRS, YFSETQ. In DNA form, the CDR3 reads TGCGCCAGCAAAGAGACAGGAGTCAATGAGCAGTTCTTC. It yields the protein CASKETGVNEQFF.

The V call is TRBV27, the J call TRBJ2-1; D possibly corresponds to TRBD2 (6 bases). With 5 bases removed from V and 6 bases from J, the gap between germline ends came to 11 bases. The germline V gene has CDR1 MNHEY and CDR2 SMNVEV (reference sequence). This CDR3 region has 13 residues. DNA of the CDR3: TGTGCCAGCAGTCCACGGGGGTTCAATGAGCAGTTCTTC. It is translated as CASSPRGFNEQFF.

J is TRBJ2-1 and V is TRBV30; D is uncertain. Germline CDR1 and CDR2: GTSNPN and SVGIG (reference sequence). Between the trimmed V and J ends, which lost 5 bases and 4 bases, there was a span of 9 bases. There are 12 residues in the CDR3. The CDR3 sequence is CAWAPRYNEQFF. CDR3 DNA: TGTGCCTGGGCTCCTAGGTACAATGAGCAGTTCTTC. The full variable domain, with the rest looked up from reference TRBV30 and TRBJ2-1, is SQTIHQWPATLVQPVGSPLSLECTVEGTSNPNLYWYRQAAGRGLQLLFYSVGIGQISSEVPQNLSASRPQDRQFILSSKKLLLSDSGFYLCAWAPRYNEQFFGPGTRLTVL.

The gene calls are TRBV28 and TRBJ1-3; D uncertain. CDR1 is MDHEN and CDR2 is SYDVKM in the germline V gene. The CDR3 is made up of 15 amino acids. Trimming stripped 6 bases from V and 4 bases from J, with 16 bases between. Written as DNA, the CDR3 is TGTGCCAGCAGCCGTAGCGAAGAGATGGGAAACACCATATATTTT. Encoded protein: CASSRSEEMGNTIYF.

This clone was detected only once. V usage is TRBV2 and J usage is TRBJ1-2; D unclear. In germline, CDR1 is SNHLY, CDR2 FYNNEI. V was pared by 6 bases and J by 0 bases, with 23 bases between. The CDR3 length is 18 residues. CDR3 DNA: TGTGCCAGCAGATCCGGATCCATCCCGGGTAACTCTAACTATGGCTACACCTTC. Amino acids: CASRSGSIPGNSNYGYTF.

The chain uses TRBV6-6 and TRBJ1-5; D not resolved. CDR3 size: 14 residues. The ends were cut back, 6 bases at V and 0 bases at J, with 9 bases in the middle. Germline V gives CDR1 MNHNY, CDR2 SVGAGI (reference sequence). The CDR3 DNA sequence: TGTGCCAGCAGGCCCACATCTAGCAATCAGCCCCAGCATTTT. Translating gives CASRPTSSNQPQHF.

CDR3 nucleotides: TGTGCCACCAGCAGAGAGGGACTAGCGGACACAGATACGCAGTATTTT. Translated: CATSREGLADTDTQYF. The V and J genes are TRBV15 and TRBJ2-3; 11 nucleotides align to TRBD2. CDR1 is LNHNV, CDR2 YYDKDF, per germline (reference sequence). The junction had 1 base not matched to a gene; V was cut back by 0 bases and J by 2 bases. This CDR3 spans 16 amino acids.

The CDR3 nucleotides are TGCGCCAGCCGGGTGGATTTCTCTGGAAACACCATATATTTT. This gives the protein CASRVDFSGNTIYF. The chain links TRBV5-1 to TRBJ1-3; D uncertain. The CDR3 sequence is 14 residues long. Germline V lookup: CDR1 SGHRS, CDR2 YFSETQ. V was clipped by 7 bases and J by 0 bases, with 11 bases between them.

The rearrangement links TRBV28 to TRBJ1-2; possible D gene TRBD1, 5 bases. Between the trimmed V and J ends, which lost 7 bases and 6 bases, there was a span of 15 bases. This CDR3 region has 13 residues. In germline, CDR1 is MDHEN, CDR2 SYDVKM. CDR3 residues: CASTPSGLDGYTF. CDR3 sequence (DNA): TGTGCCAGCACCCCCTCAGGGTTGGATGGCTACACCTTC.

J is TRBJ2-4 and V is TRBV28, with D possibly TRBD2 on 6 matching bases. The germline gives CDR1 MDHEN, CDR2 SYDVKM. This CDR3 spans 16 amino acids. The V end was cut by 6 bases, the J end by 0 bases, with 15 bases between. The CDR3 nucleotides read TGTGCCAGCAGGGGCGGGACTCAACTAGCCAAAAACATTCAGTACTTC. Protein product: CASRGGTQLAKNIQYF.

This clone was recorded once. This chain links TRBV27 with TRBJ1-2, with D possibly TRBD1 on 6 matching bases. Germline assignment: CDR1 MNHEY and CDR2 SMNVEV (reference sequence). This CDR3 spans 13 amino acids. V was pared by 8 bases and J by 9 bases, with 19 bases between. The CDR3 DNA follows: TGTGCCAGCGGGTCGGCGGACAGTATGAGCTACACCTTC. This sequence encodes CASGSADSMSYTF.

The chain combines TRBV5-4 with TRBJ1-2; TRBD1 might be the D (6 bases). Germline CDR1 SGHNT, CDR2 YYREEE (reference sequence). Between the trimmed V and J ends, which lost 0 bases and 5 bases, there was a span of 11 bases. The CDR3 is 14 amino acids. CDR3 loop: CASSLDQGWYGYTF. The CDR3 bases are TGTGCCAGCAGCTTGGACCAGGGGTGGTATGGCTACACCTTC.

This chain joins TRBV6-6 and TRBJ2-1, with TRBD2 matching over 11 bases. CDR1 and CDR2 (germline): MNHNY, SVGAGI (reference sequence). The ends lost 5 bases at V and 3 bases at J; junction bases unmatched: 6. This CDR3 has 16 residues. The chain's CDR3 is CASSGGLAALYNEQFF. For the CDR3, the DNA is TGTGCCAGCAGTGGGGGACTAGCGGCACTCTACAATGAGCAGTTCTTC.

This chain uses TRBV29-1 with TRBJ2-1; 9 bases line up with TRBD2. J gave up 7 bases and V 6 bases, and 4 bases lay outside the gene matches. The CDR3 consists of 12 residues. The germline V gene has CDR1 SQVTM and CDR2 ANQGSEA. Written as DNA, the CDR3 is TGCAGCGTAGCGGGAGGAGGAAATGAGCAGTTCTTC. It specifies CSVAGGGNEQFF.

The chain uses TRBV6-5 and TRBJ2-3; 12 bases map to TRBD2. Germline V CDR1 and CDR2: MNHEY, SVGAGI. This CDR3 contains 14 residues. The trim removed 6 bases at V and 8 bases at J, leaving 6 bases unmatched. CDR3 protein: CASSRLAGEGTQYF. CDR3 sequence (DNA): TGTGCCAGCAGCCGACTAGCGGGAGAGGGTACGCAGTATTTT.

The V and J genes are TRBV14 and TRBJ2-7; 13 positions agree with TRBD2. This CDR3 is 16 amino acids long. The trim removed 0 bases at V and 6 bases at J, leaving 5 bases unmatched. The germline V gene encodes CDR1 SGHDN and CDR2 FVKESK. Written as DNA, the CDR3 is TGTGCCAGCAGCCAAGACTCGGGACTAGCGGGACGCGAGCAGTACTTC. This codes for CASSQDSGLAGREQYF.

This rearrangement joins TRBV14 to TRBJ1-4, with D perhaps TRBD1 (6 bases). The CDR3 runs 16 residues. Germline assignment: CDR1 SGHDN and CDR2 FVKESK. Trimming stripped 4 bases from V and 6 bases from J, with 18 bases between. CDR3 bases: TGTGCCAGCAGCCGGCAGGGAGGGGGACTTTATGAAAAACTGTTTTTT. It translates to CASSRQGGGLYEKLFF.

The chain couples TRBV25-1 to TRBJ2-7, with TRBD1 identical over 11 bases. V shed 1 base, J shed 6 bases, and the junction held 5 bases outside the gene matches. This CDR3 is 15 amino acids long. Germline CDR1 MGHDK, CDR2 SYGVNS. The CDR3: CASSELGTGGCEQYF. The CDR3 DNA reads TGTGCCAGCAGTGAATTAGGGACAGGGGGGTGCGAGCAGTACTTC.

The V and J genes are TRBV7-9 and TRBJ2-3; D is ambiguous. The V gene lost 0 bases and the J gene lost 2 bases, with 15 bases spanning the gap. Germline V gene sequence: CDR1 SEHNR, CDR2 FQNEAQ (reference sequence). This CDR3 region has 17 residues. The CDR3 loop reads CASSLAAGQINTDTQYF. In DNA, the CDR3 is TGTGCCAGCAGCTTAGCGGCAGGCCAAATTAACACAGATACGCAGTATTTT. The full variable domain, rest sourced from reference TRBV7-9 and TRBJ2-3, is DTGVSQNPRHKITKRGQNVTFRCDPISEHNRLYWYRQTLGQGPEFLTYFQNEAQLEKSRLLSDRFSAERPKGSFSTLEIQRTEQGDSAMYLCASSLAAGQINTDTQYFGPGTRLTVL.

The chain uses TRBV6-5 and TRBJ2-5, with D maybe TRBD1 (5 bases). The length of the CDR3 is 14 residues. V lost 3 bases to trimming and J lost 9 bases, with 17 bases between them. The germline CDR1 and CDR2 sequences are MNHEY and SVGAGI. The CDR3 loop is CASSYPGGASAQYF. CDR3 nucleotides: TGTGCCAGCAGTTATCCCGGTGGGGCATCGGCCCAGTACTTC.

This chain connects TRBV7-9 to TRBJ2-3; a weak D match, TRBD2 (5 bases). V lost 1 base and J lost 4, with 12 bases in between. The CDR3 length is 15 residues. Germline V gene data show CDR1 as SEHNR and CDR2 as FQNEAQ (reference sequence). The CDR3 sequence is CASSLVSGFADTQYF. CDR3 in DNA: TGTGCCAGCAGCTTAGTATCGGGGTTCGCAGATACGCAGTATTTT.

In DNA form, the CDR3 reads TGTGCCAGCTCACCACCAAAAACAGGGCTTAACTATGGCTACACCTTC. As protein: CASSPPKTGLNYGYTF. The V call is TRBV18, the J call TRBJ1-2; D is possibly TRBD1 (6 bases). There are 16 residues in the CDR3. Germline V gives CDR1 KGHSH, CDR2 LQKENI. Trimming shortened V by 0 bases and J by 1 base, and 12 bases separated the two germline ends.

This rearrangement joins TRBV15 to TRBJ1-4; D remains unclear. The ends were cut back, 5 bases at V and 0 bases at J, with 13 bases in the middle. The CDR3 consists of 16 residues. In germline, CDR1 is LNHNV, CDR2 YYDKDF (reference sequence). CDR3 sequence (DNA): TGTGCCACCAGCCCCTCGCGGGGTTCAACTAATGAAAAACTGTTTTTT. It translates to CATSPSRGSTNEKLFF.

This chain joins TRBV28 and TRBJ1-1; TRBD1 is a possible D gene (5 bases). CDR1 is MDHEN and CDR2 is SYDVKM in the germline V gene. The CDR3 totals 13 residues. V gave up 2 bases and J gave up 1 base, with 5 bases separating them. The CDR3 bases are TGTGCCAGCAGTTTAGACAGGAACACTGAAGCTTTCTTT. Amino acids: CASSLDRNTEAFF.

The chain carries TRBV2 and TRBJ1-1, with D possibly TRBD1 on 5 matching bases. The CDR3 is 13 amino acids. From germline, CDR1 is SNHLY and CDR2 FYNNEI. The V end lost 5 bases, the J end lost 1 base, and 8 bases lay between the germline ends. CDR3 region: CASSFDRNTEAFF. The CDR3 bases are TGTGCCAGCAGTTTCGACAGGAACACTGAAGCTTTCTTT.

The V gene is TRBV6-4, the J gene TRBJ1-1; possibly TRBD1 for D (5 bases). CDR3 size: 15 residues. V lost 6 bases and J lost 0, with 14 bases in between. The germline CDR1 and CDR2 sequences are MRHNA and SNTAGT. The DNA for the CDR3 is TGTGCCAGCAGACGCCGTGACAGCATGAACACTGAAGCTTTCTTT. This codes for CASRRRDSMNTEAFF.

This rearrangement joins TRBV11-3 to TRBJ2-5; D gene unclear. This CDR3 has 12 residues. V was clipped by 1 base and J by 7 bases, with 7 bases between them. Germline values: CDR1 SGHNT, CDR2 YENEEA. CDR3 in DNA: TGTGCCAGCAGCTTAGGGCCTGGGACCCAGTACTTC. This sequence encodes CASSLGPGTQYF.